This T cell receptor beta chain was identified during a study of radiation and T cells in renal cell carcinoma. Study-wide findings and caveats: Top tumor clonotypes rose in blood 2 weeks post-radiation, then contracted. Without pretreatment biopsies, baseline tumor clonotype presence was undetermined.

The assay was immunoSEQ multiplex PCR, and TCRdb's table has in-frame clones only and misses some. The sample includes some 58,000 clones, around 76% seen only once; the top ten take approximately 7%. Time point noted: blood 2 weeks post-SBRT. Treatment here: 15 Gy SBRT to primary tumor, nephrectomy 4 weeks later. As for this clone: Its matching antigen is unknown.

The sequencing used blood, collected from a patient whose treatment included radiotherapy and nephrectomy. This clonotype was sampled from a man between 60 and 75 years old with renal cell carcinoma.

The CDR3 region is CASSFRTGLLNTGELFF. CDR3 coding DNA: TGTGCCAGCAGTTTTAGGACCGGGCTGCTGAACACCGGGGAGCTGTTTTTT. The chain has TRBV11-2 and TRBJ2-2; D is ambiguous. The CDR3 has 17 amino acids. Germline CDR1 is SGHAT and CDR2 is FQNNGV. The V end lost 6 bases, the J end lost 1 base, and 18 bases lay between the germline ends.